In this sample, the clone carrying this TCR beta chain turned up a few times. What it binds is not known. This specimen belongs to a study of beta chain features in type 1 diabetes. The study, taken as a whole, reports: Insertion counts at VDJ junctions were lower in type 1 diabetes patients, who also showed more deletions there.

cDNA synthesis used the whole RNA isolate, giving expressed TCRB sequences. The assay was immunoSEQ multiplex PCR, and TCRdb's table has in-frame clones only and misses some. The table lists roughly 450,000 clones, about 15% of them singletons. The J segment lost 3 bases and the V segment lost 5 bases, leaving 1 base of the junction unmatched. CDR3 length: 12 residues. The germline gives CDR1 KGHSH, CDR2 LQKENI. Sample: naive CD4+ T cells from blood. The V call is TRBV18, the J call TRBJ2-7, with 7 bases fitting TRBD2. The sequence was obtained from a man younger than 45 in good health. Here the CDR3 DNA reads TGTGCCAGCTCATCTAGCGGCTACGAGCAGTACGTC. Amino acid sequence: CASSSSGYEQYV.